Presented here are 31 T cell receptor beta chains from one specimen sequenced in a study of T-cell reconstitution after alpha-beta-depleted transplantation in children. Unique molecular identifiers were used to barcode this TCRbeta library. TCRdb re-analysed the PCR reads in MiXCR, keeping a single row per CDR3 protein. The top ten hold 5% to 7% of the sample, which has about 230,000 distinct CDR3 sequences, roughly a tenth seen once. The sample here was PBMCs from the stem cell graft donor, taken from the stem cell graft. Receptors were obtained from a human donor who donated a stem cell graft to a child with acute lymphoblastic leukemia.

This rearrangement joins TRBV4-3 to TRBJ1-3, with D unclear. Germline assignment: CDR1 LGHNA and CDR2 YSLEER. This CDR3 is built from 16 residues. V lost 1 base to trimming and J lost 3 bases, with 13 bases between them. CDR3 residues: CASSQAPVLGGNTIYF. The CDR3 coding sequence is TGCGCCAGCAGCCAAGCCCCCGTATTGGGTGGAAACACCATATATTTT.

The sample holds a few counts of this clonotype. The chain joins TRBV19 to TRBJ1-5; D is uncertain. The V and J ends lost 3 bases and 1 base respectively, with 10 bases between them. The V gene's germline CDR1 is LNHDA and CDR2 SQIVND (reference sequence). The CDR3 has 15 amino acids. Written as DNA, the CDR3 is TGTGCCAGTAGTATCCGGGGAGGAAGCAATCAGCCCCAGCATTTT. This codes for CASSIRGGSNQPQHF.

This clonotype has at least ten counts. The chain combines TRBV27 with TRBJ2-3; no reliable D call. This CDR3 spans 12 amino acids. V was cut by 6 bases and J by 3 bases, with 7 bases left in between. Germline V gives CDR1 MNHEY, CDR2 SMNVEV (reference sequence). The CDR3 loop is CASRGITDTQYF. The CDR3 nucleotides are TGTGCCAGCAGAGGAATTACAGATACGCAGTATTTT.

This clonotype came up a few times. The chain recombines TRBV19 with TRBJ1-5, with D possibly being TRBD1 (6 bases). This CDR3 region has 14 residues. Deletions cut 5 bases from V and 7 bases from J, with 15 bases between. Germline CDR1 is LNHDA and CDR2 is SQIVND (reference sequence). The CDR3 nucleotides are TGTGCCAGTAGTCAAGCAGGGGACTCACAGCCCCAGCATTTT. It is translated as CASSQAGDSQPQHF.

In this sample, this clonotype turned up a few times. The V call is TRBV12-3 or TRBV12-4, the J call TRBJ1-1; unclear D gene. Trimming removed 6 bases at V and 1 base at J, with 12 bases between. This CDR3 comprises 14 residues. CDR3 sequence reads: CASSPRIGNTEAFF. The DNA of the CDR3 is TGTGCCAGCAGCCCGAGGATAGGGAACACTGAAGCTTTCTTT.

In its sample, this clonotype was seen a few times. This chain joins TRBV30 and TRBJ2-3; D is perhaps TRBD2 (5 bases). The CDR3 has 13 residues. The V gene lost 4 bases and the J gene lost 6 bases, with 14 bases spanning the gap. Germline V gives CDR1 GTSNPN, CDR2 SVGIG (reference sequence). The CDR3 sequence is CAWTGYIGDTQYF. The CDR3, as DNA: TGTGCCTGGACGGGGTACATTGGCGATACGCAGTATTTT.

This clonotype was detected a few times. V and J are TRBV7-9 and TRBJ2-7; 8 bases are a match to TRBD1. This CDR3 has 12 amino acids. In germline, CDR1 is SEHNR, CDR2 FQNEAQ (reference sequence). With V trimmed by 8 bases and J by 7 bases, 7 bases remained unmatched. The CDR3 sequence is CASGTQGDEQYF. The DNA for the CDR3 is TGTGCCAGCGGGACACAGGGGGATGAGCAGTACTTC.

This clonotype was seen a few times. J is TRBJ1-6 and V is TRBV7-9, with 7 bases lining up with TRBD1. CDR3 size: 13 residues. Looked up from germline, CDR1 is SEHNR and CDR2 is FQNEAQ (reference sequence). The V gene end was trimmed by 8 bases and the J gene end by 9 bases; junction bases not matched to a gene: 7. CDR3 protein: CASDGQGGSPLHF. CDR3 DNA: TGTGCCAGCGATGGGCAGGGGGGTTCACCCCTCCACTTT. Looking up the rest from reference TRBV7-9 and TRBJ1-6 gives the full variable domain: DTGVSQNPRHKITKRGQNVTFRCDPISEHNRLYWYRQTLGQGPEFLTYFQNEAQLEKSRLLSDRFSAERPKGSFSTLEIQRTEQGDSAMYLCASDGQGGSPLHFGNGTRLTVT.

This clonotype has ten or more counts. The chain couples TRBV11-1 to TRBJ1-1; TRBD1 agrees at 12 bases. The CDR3 is made up of 19 amino acids. J gave up 1 base and V 11 bases, and 20 bases lay outside the gene matches. CDR1 and CDR2 from the germline V gene are SGHAT and FQDESV (reference sequence). The CDR3 bases are TGTGCCTCTGCCGGGACAGGGGGCTTCAGCTTAGGCGAGAACACTGAAGCTTTCTTT. Its translation is CASAGTGGFSLGENTEAFF.

The V gene is TRBV6-9, the J gene TRBJ2-5; tentative D call: TRBD2 (7 bases). Trimming removed 8 bases at V and 5 bases at J, with 21 bases between. Germline V lookup: CDR1 MNHGY, CDR2 SVAAGI. The CDR3 extends over 15 amino acids. CDR3 coding DNA: TGTGCCAGCCGTATTGAGGGGGGGCCCACGGAGACCCAGTACTTC. This encodes CASRIEGGPTETQYF.

This clonotype came up many times. J is TRBJ1-2 and V is TRBV6-2 or TRBV6-3; D ambiguous. The CDR3 totals 14 residues. V gave up 2 bases and J gave up 2 bases, with 9 bases separating them. Germline V CDR1 and CDR2: MNHEY, SVGEGT. This CDR3 reads CASSYEGTNYGYTF. Written as DNA, the CDR3 is TGTGCCAGCAGTTACGAGGGAACCAACTATGGCTACACCTTC.

This clonotype was counted a few times. The chain couples TRBV6-1 to TRBJ2-7; 8 bases line up with TRBD2. This CDR3 is built from 14 residues. The germline V gene has CDR1 MNHNS and CDR2 SASEGT. The V and J ends lost 6 bases and 3 bases, in that order; junction bases with no gene match: 7. Here the CDR3 DNA reads TGTGCCAGCAGCCACCCCGGGACTAGCTACGAGCAGTACTTC. Amino acids: CASSHPGTSYEQYF.

This clonotype was seen more than once but under ten times. The chain recombines TRBV7-9 with TRBJ2-1; D assignment may be TRBD1 or TRBD2 (5 bases each). Germline V lookup: CDR1 SEHNR, CDR2 FQNEAQ (reference sequence). V lost 5 bases to trimming and J lost 5 bases, with 7 bases between them. This CDR3 comprises 12 residues. CDR3 in DNA: TGTGCCAGCAGCGGGGACCACAATGAGCAGTTCTTC. It codes for CASSGDHNEQFF.

There are many counts of this clonotype. J is TRBJ2-7 and V is TRBV5-1; the D is unclear. V was clipped by 5 bases and J by 1 base, with 7 bases between them. This CDR3 comprises 12 residues. The germline V gene has CDR1 SGHRS and CDR2 YFSETQ. CDR3 bases: TGCGCCAGCAGTAGTGAATCCTACGAGCAGTACTTC. It specifies CASSSESYEQYF.

There are a few counts of this clonotype. The chain uses TRBV4-2 and TRBJ2-2, with D unclear. V gave up 0 bases and J gave up 4 bases, with 6 bases separating them. CDR1 and CDR2 from the germline V gene are LGHNA and YNFKEQ. The CDR3 is 14 residues long. CDR3 coding DNA: TGTGCCAGCAGCCAAGATAAAGGCACCGGGGAGCTGTTTTTT. Translating it yields CASSQDKGTGELFF.

The rearrangement uses TRBV7-8 and TRBJ2-3, with TRBD2 matching over 12 bases. This CDR3 has 17 amino acids. The trim removed 5 bases at V and 6 bases at J, leaving 12 bases unmatched. Germline assignment: CDR1 SGHVS and CDR2 FQNEAQ. CDR3 sequence (DNA): TGTGCCAGCAGCGGACAGACTAGCGGGGGCGCCCCCGATACGCAGTATTTT. This sequence encodes CASSGQTSGGAPDTQYF.

This clonotype came up a few times. The chain employs TRBV3-1 and TRBJ1-5; D remains unclear. The CDR3 totals 15 residues. Germline CDR1 LGHDT, CDR2 YNNKEL (reference sequence). Trimming pared 4 bases from V and 6 bases from J, leaving 16 bases between. CDR3 nucleotides: TGTGCCAGCAGCCCGCTCGCGGGTACGGGTCAGCCCCAGCATTTT. Residues: CASSPLAGTGQPQHF.

The rearrangement joins TRBV19 to TRBJ1-4; possible D gene TRBD1, 6 bases. The germline CDR1 and CDR2 sequences are LNHDA and SQIVND (reference sequence). V was clipped by 3 bases and J by 4 bases, with 15 bases between them. CDR3 length: 16 amino acids. CDR3 sequence: CASSMTWTANNEKLFF. CDR3 DNA sequence: TGTGCCAGTAGTATGACGTGGACAGCTAATAATGAAAAACTGTTTTTT.

The chain carries TRBV5-1 and TRBJ1-3; D possibly corresponds to TRBD1 (5 bases). With 3 bases removed from V and 4 bases from J, the gap between germline ends came to 17 bases. The CDR3 consists of 16 residues. Germline assignment: CDR1 SGHRS and CDR2 YFSETQ. CDR3 nucleotide sequence: TGCGCCAGCAGCTCATCAGGTACAGGCGTCGGAAACACCATATATTTT. Amino acid sequence: CASSSSGTGVGNTIYF. Filled out from reference TRBV5-1 and TRBJ1-3, the complete variable domain reads KAGVTQTPRYLIKTRGQQVTLSCSPISGHRSVSWYQQTPGQGLQFLFEYFSETQRNKGNFPGRFSGRQFSNSRSEMNVSTLELGDSALYLCASSSSGTGVGNTIYFGEGSWLTVV.

This clonotype was found many times. The V and J genes are TRBV20-1 and TRBJ1-1, with a weak D call TRBD1 (6 bases). This CDR3 contains 15 residues. Trimming took 3 bases from V and 0 from J, leaving 14 bases between them. Germline CDR1 is DFQATT and CDR2 is SNEGSKA (reference sequence). The CDR3 DNA follows: TGCAGTGCTAGCCTTTACGACAGGATGAACACTGAAGCTTTCTTT. Translated: CSASLYDRMNTEAFF.

This clonotype came up a few times. J is TRBJ2-3 and V is TRBV7-9; no clear D. V was trimmed by 1 base and J by 4 bases, leaving 6 bases between them. Germline CDR1 SEHNR, CDR2 FQNEAQ (reference sequence). The CDR3 sequence is 13 residues long. CDR3 amino acids: CASSLGVADTQYF. The CDR3 nucleotides are TGTGCCAGCAGCTTAGGAGTCGCAGATACGCAGTATTTT.

This sequence joins TRBV5-1 and TRBJ2-1; 9 bases are a match to TRBD2. CDR3 length: 18 amino acids. Losses at the gene ends were 0 bases for V and 9 bases for J; bases not matched to a gene: 16. CDR1 and CDR2 from the germline V gene are SGHRS and YFSETQ. The CDR3 reads CASSLGPLGGGAEGEQFF. The DNA for the CDR3 is TGCGCCAGCAGCTTGGGGCCCCTCGGCGGGGGGGCCGAAGGTGAGCAGTTCTTC.

This clonotype has a handful of counts. The chain couples TRBV4-2 to TRBJ2-4, with TRBD2 as a possible D gene (6 bases). The CDR3 has 15 residues. Germline V lookup: CDR1 LGHNA, CDR2 YNFKEQ. V was clipped by 8 bases and J by 0 bases, with 14 bases between them. The chain's CDR3 is CASGTGELAKNIQYF. The CDR3 region has the DNA TGTGCCAGCGGTACGGGGGAGTTAGCCAAAAACATTCAGTACTTC.

The V call is TRBV11-2, the J call TRBJ2-2; D ambiguous. Germline CDR1 reads SGHAT; CDR2 reads FQNNGV. The ends were cut back, 0 bases at V and 6 bases at J, with 8 bases in the middle. The CDR3 is 14 residues long. In DNA form, the CDR3 reads TGTGCCAGCAGCTTAGATAGGCTGCCCGGGGAGCTGTTTTTT. This codes for CASSLDRLPGELFF.

Only a few counts were recorded for this clonotype. The chain employs TRBV7-2 and TRBJ2-1; 14 bases line up with TRBD2. The trim removed 5 bases at V and 8 bases at J, leaving 5 bases unmatched. Germline loops: CDR1 SGHTA, CDR2 FQGNSA. This CDR3 contains 15 residues. CDR3 residues: CASSPGLAGVYEQFF. CDR3 coding DNA: TGTGCCAGCAGCCCGGGACTAGCGGGGGTCTATGAGCAGTTCTTC.

This sequence joins TRBV6-2 or TRBV6-3 and TRBJ2-1, with TRBD2 matching 8 bases. The ends lost 2 bases at V and 10 bases at J; junction bases unmatched: 13. CDR3 length: 16 residues. Germline CDR1 is MNHEY and CDR2 is SVGEGT. CDR3 region: CASSYDHPTSVPEQFF. CDR3 bases: TGTGCCAGCAGTTACGACCACCCGACTAGCGTGCCGGAGCAGTTCTTC.

This clonotype occurred many times. V is TRBV7-2 and J is TRBJ2-1; 8 bases line up with TRBD1. V was clipped by 5 bases and J by 6 bases; unmatched bases: 3. Germline assignment: CDR1 SGHTA and CDR2 FQGNSA. The CDR3 consists of 13 residues. CDR3 in DNA: TGTGCCAGCAGCCTAACAGGGGGCAATGAGCAGTTCTTC. It codes for CASSLTGGNEQFF.

The chain joins TRBV11-2 to TRBJ1-3; D gene ambiguous. Germline V CDR1 and CDR2: SGHAT, FQNNGV. The CDR3 is 12 amino acids. With 6 bases removed from V and 4 bases from J, the gap between germline ends came to 7 bases. In nucleotides, the CDR3 is TGTGCCAGCAGTTGGGCAGGAAACACCATATATTTT. Its translation is CASSWAGNTIYF. Filled out from reference TRBV11-2 and TRBJ1-3, the complete variable domain reads EAGVAQSPRYKIIEKRQSVAFWCNPISGHATLYWYQQILGQGPKLLIQFQNNGVVDDSQLPKDRFSAERLKGVDSTLKIQPAKLEDSAVYLCASSWAGNTIYFGEGSWLTVV.

The chain couples TRBV5-1 to TRBJ2-5, with D perhaps TRBD2 (5 bases). Trimming removed 7 bases at V and 5 bases at J, with 12 bases between. The CDR3 consists of 12 residues. Per the germline V gene, CDR1 is SGHRS and CDR2 is YFSETQ. The CDR3 loop is CASRTSGETQYF. CDR3 in DNA: TGCGCCAGCCGTACTAGTGGGGAGACCCAGTACTTC.

V and J are TRBV5-1 and TRBJ2-6; no clear D gene. Germline values: CDR1 SGHRS, CDR2 YFSETQ. The CDR3 is 15 residues long. Trimming removed 0 bases at V and 0 bases at J, with 4 bases between. Here the CDR3 reads CASSLEDSGANVLTF. The CDR3 DNA sequence: TGCGCCAGCAGCTTGGAGGACTCTGGGGCCAACGTCCTGACTTTC.

J is TRBJ1-1 and V is TRBV20-1; D perhaps matches TRBD1 (6 bases). Germline CDR1 DFQATT, CDR2 SNEGSKA (reference sequence). V was cut by 1 base and J by 1 base, with 10 bases left in between. The CDR3 length is 14 residues. The CDR3 protein is CSARVTGPNTEAFF. The CDR3 region has the DNA TGCAGTGCTAGAGTCACAGGGCCGAACACTGAAGCTTTCTTT.